This T cell receptor (beta chain) was retrieved from a study of T cell repertoires in cytomegalovirus infection. Study details: Signatures in public TCR beta sequences pointed to both CMV infection and matching HLA type.

With regard to this clonotype: Antigen: not known.

The V end lost 5 bases, the J end lost 3 bases, and 10 bases lay between the germline ends. The CDR3 covers 14 residues. Looked up from germline, CDR1 is SGHVS and CDR2 is FNYEAQ. MiXCR was run by TCRdb on the reads, yielding one entry per CDR3 protein. This sample yields about 920,000 distinct CDR3 sequences, of which under 40% are seen a single time; roughly an eighth belongs to the top ten. The TCR comes from a human donor in good health (CMV status not recorded). Some clones in this sample may be carry-over from other donors' samples. Sequenced here: cultured CD8+ T cells from PBMCs, sampled from culture after CMV antigen stimulation. The chain has TRBV7-6 and TRBJ1-4; D is ambiguous. CDR3 loop: CASSPKRSNEKLFF. In DNA, the CDR3 is TGTGCCAGCAGCCCGAAGAGGTCTAATGAAAAACTGTTTTTT.